A selection of T cell receptor beta chains follows, all from one sample in a study of blood T cell repertoires in COVID-19. Produced via immunoSEQ multiplex PCR; TCRdb's table is partial and in-frame only. This table has approximately 110,000 clones, roughly 84% appearing once. Specimen: peripheral blood. Receptor source: a man between 40 and 49 years old with acute or convalescent COVID-19. CDR3s include the opening cysteine and the closing phenylalanine or tryptophan. The D gene is left open where the match is weak. Clone size is given for some rows only: seen once, a few or many times, or a class if the clone is expanded.

cdr3_nt cdr3_aa d_call j_call clone_size v_call
TGTGCCAGCAGCCAAGGACCGGGACAGGGGTTATACGAGCAGTACTTC CASSQGPGQGLYEQYF TRBD1 TRBJ2-7 - TRBV27
TGTGCCAGTAGTAACCCCACCGACAGTATATACGAGCAGTACTTC CASSNPTDSIYEQYF - TRBJ2-7 - TRBV19
TGTGCCAGCAGCACAGCCCAGGCGGGGGGGTGGCAGTACTTC CASSTAQAGGWQYF TRBD2 TRBJ2-7 many TRBV3-1/TRBV3-2
TGTGCCACCAGTGACACGACAGGTTCCTACGAGCAGTACTTC CATSDTTGSYEQYF - TRBJ2-7 - TRBV24-1
TGTGCCAGCGCGGGACAGGGGGTTCCTGAAGCTTTCTTT CASAGQGVPEAFF TRBD1 TRBJ1-1 - TRBV6-6
TGTGCCAGTAGTATAGGGGCAGTGAGCTCCTACAATGAGCAGTTCTTC CASSIGAVSSYNEQFF - TRBJ2-1 - TRBV19
TGTGCCATCAGGAGAGAGCTATATAATTCACCCCTCCACTTT CAIRRELYNSPLHF - TRBJ1-6 - TRBV10-3
TGTGCCAGCAGTGTTTTTAAGGGACAGTTAGAGCAGTTCTTC CASSVFKGQLEQFF TRBD1 TRBJ2-1 - TRBV6-4
TGTGCCAGCAGCTTGGGGGGGGTCGACAATGAGCAGTTCTTC CASSLGGVDNEQFF - TRBJ2-1 - TRBV5-4
TGTGCCAGCAGCCATGGTGGGAGCACCATATATTTT CASSHGGSTIYF - TRBJ1-3 few TRBV14
TGCAGTGCTGACAATTCCAATGAGCAGTTCTTC CSADNSNEQFF - TRBJ2-1 - TRBV20-1
TGTGCCAGCAGCCGAGCACAGGGGATCTATGGCTACACCTTC CASSRAQGIYGYTF TRBD1 TRBJ1-2 - TRBV3-1/TRBV3-2
TGTGCCACCAGCAACGGACAGCCTCCAGATAGGACCGGGGAGCTGTTTTTT CATSNGQPPDRTGELFF - TRBJ2-2 once TRBV15
TGCGCCAGCAGCCAAGATAGAAGCGGGGGGCTTTACGAGCAGTACTTC CASSQDRSGGLYEQYF TRBD2 TRBJ2-7 - TRBV4-3
TGTGCCAGCAGCCCATTAGACAGTAGGGATTCACCCCTCCACTTT CASSPLDSRDSPLHF - TRBJ1-6 - TRBV5-6
TGTGCCTGGAGTTTGGGGAGGGATTCCTACGAGCAGTACTTC CAWSLGRDSYEQYF TRBD2 TRBJ2-7 - TRBV30
TGTGCCAGCAGCGCGGGACAGGCTTATGGCTACACCTTC CASSAGQAYGYTF TRBD1 TRBJ1-2 once TRBV9
TGCGCCAGCAGCCGACCGACAGGGGTTAACTCACCCCTCCACTTT CASSRPTGVNSPLHF TRBD1 TRBJ1-6 - TRBV4-1
TGTGCCAGCTCACCACCGCACAGGGTGGTTGGCTACACCTTC CASSPPHRVVGYTF - TRBJ1-2 - TRBV18
TGTGCCAGCAGTGAGGCAGGTTTTAATGAAAAACTGTTTTTT CASSEAGFNEKLFF - TRBJ1-4 - TRBV25-1
TGCGCCAGCAGTCAATCAATTAAATGCAGAAACCAAGAGACCCAGTACTTC CASSQSIKCRNQETQYF - TRBJ2-5 - TRBV23-1
TGTGCCAGCAGCACGACAGGGGGGAACACTGAAGCTTTCTTT CASSTTGGNTEAFF TRBD1 TRBJ1-1 - TRBV7-3
TGTGCCAGCAGCTCGGGACTAGCGGGGGTTTTGAACACCGGGGAGCTGTTTTTT CASSSGLAGVLNTGELFF TRBD2 TRBJ2-2 - TRBV7-9
TGTGCCAGCAGGTTCGACAGGGGTCCCTCCGAGCAGTACTTC CASRFDRGPSEQYF TRBD1 TRBJ2-7 - TRBV27
TGCGCCAGCAGCCCTCTCAGGACAGGGGGCAAAACTGAAGCTTTCTTT CASSPLRTGGKTEAFF TRBD1 TRBJ1-1 - TRBV4-1
TGCGCCAGCAGCCAATCTGGGGGGACAGGTACGGGTGAAGCTTTCTTT CASSQSGGTGTGEAFF TRBD1 TRBJ1-1 - TRBV4-1
TGTGCCAGCAGCTTTCGTCTGGAGCAGTACTTC CASSFRLEQYF - TRBJ2-7 - TRBV7-2
TGTGCCAGTACCCGCCGACCAGCGGGGACCTACGAGCAGTACTTC CASTRRPAGTYEQYF TRBD2 TRBJ2-7 once TRBV19
TGTGCCATCGCAGGGGAATACTCCTACAATGAGCAGTTCTTC CAIAGEYSYNEQFF - TRBJ2-1 many TRBV6-5
TGTGCCTGGAGTCTTAGCAACACCGGGGAGCTGTTTTTT CAWSLSNTGELFF - TRBJ2-2 - TRBV30
TGTGCCAGCAGCTTGAGTACTGAGCAGTTCTTC CASSLSTEQFF - TRBJ2-1 - TRBV7-9
TGTGCCAGTAGGGACAGAGTAAATGAAAAACTGTTTTTT CASRDRVNEKLFF - TRBJ1-4 - TRBV19
TGTGCCAGATCGGGGTGGGATGGCACCGGGGAGCTGTTTTTT CARSGWDGTGELFF - TRBJ2-2 - TRBV19
TGTGCCAGCAGTCGGAGCGGGGGGGTACGGACCGGGGAGCTGTTTTTT CASSRSGGVRTGELFF TRBD2 TRBJ2-2 once TRBV6-6
TGCGCCAGCATGGAACGCAGGGCGGTCGGGGAGCTGTTTTTT CASMERRAVGELFF - TRBJ2-2 - TRBV10-2
TGTGCCTGGAGTGTAGCGGCCTCCTACGAGCAGTACTTC CAWSVAASYEQYF - TRBJ2-7 - TRBV30
TGTGCCTGGAGTGGAAAAGGGGGACGGACCGGGGAGCTGTTTTTT CAWSGKGGRTGELFF - TRBJ2-2 once TRBV30
TGTGCCAGCAGATCCAACCGGGACAGGGGGCTTTCGAACACCGGGGAGCTGTTTTTT CASRSNRDRGLSNTGELFF TRBD1 TRBJ2-2 - TRBV13
TGTGCCAGCTCACCCGGACAGGGGTACACCGGGGAGCTGTTTTTT CASSPGQGYTGELFF TRBD1 TRBJ2-2 - TRBV18
TGCGCCAGCAGCTCCCACCGGGACACGAATACGCAGTATTTT CASSSHRDTNTQYF - TRBJ2-3 few TRBV5-1
TGTGCCAGCAGCTACAGCGGGGGGTACGAGCAGTACTTC CASSYSGGYEQYF TRBD2 TRBJ2-7 few TRBV7-3
TGTGCCAGCAGCCGTCTTAGCGGGGGGGACCAGACGCAGTATTTT CASSRLSGGDQTQYF TRBD2 TRBJ2-3 - TRBV7-9
TGTGCCAGCAGCATTTTAGGGAGCGCTGAAGCTTTCTTT CASSILGSAEAFF - TRBJ1-1 - TRBV6-5
TGTGCCAGCAGCTTAGCCCCGGGGGAAAACTATGGCTACACCTTC CASSLAPGENYGYTF - TRBJ1-2 - TRBV7-8
TGTGCCAGCAGTTACATAGCGGGGGGTCACCCGGGGCAAGAGACCCAGTACTTC CASSYIAGGHPGQETQYF TRBD2 TRBJ2-5 - TRBV6-2/TRBV6-3
TGTGCCAGCAGTTTAAGGGGTCCGGGTGGCTACACCTTC CASSLRGPGGYTF - TRBJ1-2 - TRBV12-3/TRBV12-4
TGCGCCAGCAGCTTGGTTGAGGATGAGCAGTTCTTC CASSLVEDEQFF - TRBJ2-1 once TRBV5-1
TGCAGCGTTGAGAAGACAGTAACCGGGGAGCTGTTTTTT CSVEKTVTGELFF - TRBJ2-2 - TRBV29-1
TGTGCCAGCAGTTTACCCCGGACAGCCGAAGCTTTCTTT CASSLPRTAEAFF - TRBJ1-1 - TRBV12-3/TRBV12-4
TGTGCCAGCAGTTACTCGGACAATTATTACAATGAGCAGTTCTTC CASSYSDNYYNEQFF - TRBJ2-1 - TRBV6-2/TRBV6-3
TGCGCCAGCAGCCAGGCCCGGGAGGTCTATGGCTACACCTTC CASSQAREVYGYTF - TRBJ1-2 once TRBV4-3
TGTGCCAGCAGCACAGGGGGCCATTACTACGAGCAGTACTTC CASSTGGHYYEQYF TRBD1 TRBJ2-7 - TRBV7-9
TGTGCCAGCAGCTTGGTCTGGGGGCTAGGATCACCCCTCCACTTT CASSLVWGLGSPLHF - TRBJ1-6 once TRBV5-5
TGTGCCAGCAGCTCCAGGACTAGCGGGGAGGCTGAGCAGTTCTTC CASSSRTSGEAEQFF TRBD2 TRBJ2-1 - TRBV7-2
TGTGCCACCAGCAGAGATAGGGGGATTAATAGCAATCAGCCCCAGCATTTT CATSRDRGINSNQPQHF - TRBJ1-5 - TRBV15